Below are 3 T cell receptor beta chains sequenced from a single sample in a study of cytomegalovirus exposure and HLA in healthy donors. It was with 60 Vbeta and 13 Jbeta primers that the PCR ran. Sequencing used immunoSEQ multiplex PCR; TCRdb keeps in-frame clones, though not all of them. The sample yields about 160,000 clones, about three quarters seen once. Sequenced material: PBMCs. The source of these receptors is a young man in good health and CMV-seronegative.

J is TRBJ2-2 and V is TRBV10-1; 12 bases map to TRBD1. Germline assignment: CDR1 WNHNN and CDR2 SYGVQD (reference sequence). Losses at the gene ends were 6 bases for V and 6 bases for J; bases not matched to a gene: 8. This CDR3 is 16 amino acids long. The CDR3: CASSPSRDRGPGELFF. The CDR3 DNA is TGCGCCAGCAGCCCTTCCCGGGACAGGGGGCCCGGGGAGCTGTTTTTT.

The table lists this clone with a few counts. The V and J genes are TRBV9 and TRBJ2-7, with D possibly matching TRBD1 (5 bases). The CDR3 contains 14 residues. V shed 2 bases and J shed 3 bases, with 12 bases lying between them. The V gene's germline CDR1 is SGDLS and CDR2 YYNGEE. Written as DNA, the CDR3 is TGTGCCAGCAGCGTCGCCGGTACAGGCTACGAGCAGTACTTC. Translation: CASSVAGTGYEQYF.

This chain joins TRBV4-2 and TRBJ2-5, with 12 bases lining up with TRBD2. The J call could be wrong; TRBJ2-7 is a better fit for the DNA end. Germline-derived CDR1 and CDR2 are LGHNA and YNFKEQ. CDR3 length equals 16 residues. The CDR3 here is CASSPRLAGAPYEQYF. The CDR3 DNA sequence: TGTGCCAGCAGCCCCCGACTAGCGGGGGCCCCCTACGAGCAGTACTTC.